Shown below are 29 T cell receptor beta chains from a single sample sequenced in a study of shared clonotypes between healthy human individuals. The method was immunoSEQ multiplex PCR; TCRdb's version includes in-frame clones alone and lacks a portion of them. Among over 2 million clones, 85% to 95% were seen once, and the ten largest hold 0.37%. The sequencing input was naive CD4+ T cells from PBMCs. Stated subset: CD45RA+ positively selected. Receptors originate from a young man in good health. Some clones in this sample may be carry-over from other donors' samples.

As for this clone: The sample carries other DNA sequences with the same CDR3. In DNA form, the CDR3 reads TGTGCCAGCAGCTCCCCTACCAGAGGGAACACTGAAGCTTTCTTT. It codes for CASSSPTRGNTEAFF. The V call is TRBV5-4, the J call TRBJ1-1; D gene ambiguous. This CDR3 comprises 15 residues. Germline V lookup: CDR1 SGHNT, CDR2 YYREEE (reference sequence). Between the trimmed V and J ends, which lost 3 bases and 1 base, there was a span of 13 bases.

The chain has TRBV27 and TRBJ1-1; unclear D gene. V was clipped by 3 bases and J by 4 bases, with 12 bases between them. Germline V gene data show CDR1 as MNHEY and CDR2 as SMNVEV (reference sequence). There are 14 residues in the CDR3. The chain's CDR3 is CASSFGPRSTEAFF. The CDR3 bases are TGTGCCAGCAGTTTTGGACCGAGGAGCACTGAAGCTTTCTTT.

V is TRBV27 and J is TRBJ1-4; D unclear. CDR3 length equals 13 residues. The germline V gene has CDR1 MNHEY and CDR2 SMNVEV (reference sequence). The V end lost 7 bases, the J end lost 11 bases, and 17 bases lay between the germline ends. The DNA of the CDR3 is TGTGCCAGCACACAGATCCGGGGAAGGAAACTGTTTTTT. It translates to CASTQIRGRKLFF.

Here the CDR3 reads CASSKSTPGQNIQYF. CDR3 nucleotides: TGTGCCAGCAGCAAATCCACCCCCGGCCAAAACATTCAGTACTTC. J is TRBJ2-4 and V is TRBV5-4, with D unclear. V was pared by 4 bases and J by 5 bases, with 16 bases between. Germline V gene data show CDR1 as SGHNT and CDR2 as YYREEE (reference sequence). This CDR3 region has 15 residues.

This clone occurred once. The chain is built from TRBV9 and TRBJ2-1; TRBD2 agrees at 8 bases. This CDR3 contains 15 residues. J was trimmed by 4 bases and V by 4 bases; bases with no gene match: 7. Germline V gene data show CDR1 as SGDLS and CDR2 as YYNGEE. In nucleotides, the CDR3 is TGTGCCAGCAGCCTCACCGGGAGGGCGTACAATGAGCAGTTCTTC. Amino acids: CASSLTGRAYNEQFF.

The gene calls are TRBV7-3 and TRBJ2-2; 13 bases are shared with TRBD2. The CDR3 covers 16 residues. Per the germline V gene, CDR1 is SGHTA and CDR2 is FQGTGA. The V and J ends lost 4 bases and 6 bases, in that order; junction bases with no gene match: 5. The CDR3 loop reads CASSSLAGGVAGELFF. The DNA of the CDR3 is TGTGCCAGCAGCTCACTAGCGGGAGGGGTGGCCGGGGAGCTGTTTTTT.

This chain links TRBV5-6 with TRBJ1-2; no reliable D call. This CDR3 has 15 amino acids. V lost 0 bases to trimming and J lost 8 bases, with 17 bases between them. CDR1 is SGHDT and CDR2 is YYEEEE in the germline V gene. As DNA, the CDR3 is TGTGCCAGCAGCTTGGTTTTAGGGCAGCCCATCGGCTACACCTTC. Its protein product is CASSLVLGQPIGYTF.

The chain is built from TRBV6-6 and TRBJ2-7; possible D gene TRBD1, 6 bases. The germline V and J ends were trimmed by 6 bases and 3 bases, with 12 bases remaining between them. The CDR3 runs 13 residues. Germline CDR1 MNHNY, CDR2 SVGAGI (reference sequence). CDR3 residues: CASSPDSFYEQYF. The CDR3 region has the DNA TGTGCCAGCAGCCCGGACAGCTTCTACGAGCAGTACTTC.

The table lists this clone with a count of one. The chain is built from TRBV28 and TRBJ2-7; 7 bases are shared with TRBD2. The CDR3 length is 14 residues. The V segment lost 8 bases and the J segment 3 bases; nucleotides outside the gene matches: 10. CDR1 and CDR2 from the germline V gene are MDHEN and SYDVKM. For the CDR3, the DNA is TGTGCCAGCGGACACGGGACGGGGGGCTACGAGCAGTACTTC. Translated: CASGHGTGGYEQYF.

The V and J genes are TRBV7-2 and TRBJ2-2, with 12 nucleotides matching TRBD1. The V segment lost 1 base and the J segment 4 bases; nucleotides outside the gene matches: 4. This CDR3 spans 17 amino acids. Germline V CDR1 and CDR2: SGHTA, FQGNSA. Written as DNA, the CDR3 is TGTGCCAGCAGCTTAGTCGGGACAGGGGGCGCCACCGGGGAGCTGTTTTTT. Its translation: CASSLVGTGGATGELFF.

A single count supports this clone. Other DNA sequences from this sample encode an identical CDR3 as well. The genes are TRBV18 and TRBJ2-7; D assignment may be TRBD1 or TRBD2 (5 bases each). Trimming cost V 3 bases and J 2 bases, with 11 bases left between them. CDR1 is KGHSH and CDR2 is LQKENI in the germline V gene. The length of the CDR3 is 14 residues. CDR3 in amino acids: CASSPGTGTYEQYF. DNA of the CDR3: TGTGCCAGCTCACCTGGGACGGGGACCTACGAGCAGTACTTC.

CDR3 sequence reads: CASSQLPSYPGTLDEQYF. The CDR3, as DNA: TGCGCCAGCAGCCAACTCCCGTCGTACCCCGGAACCCTCGACGAGCAGTACTTC. The rearrangement joins TRBV4-1 to TRBJ2-7; D not certain. The CDR3 consists of 18 residues. The germline V gene encodes CDR1 MGHRA and CDR2 YSYEKL. Between the trimmed V and J ends, which lost 2 bases and 5 bases, there was a span of 25 bases.

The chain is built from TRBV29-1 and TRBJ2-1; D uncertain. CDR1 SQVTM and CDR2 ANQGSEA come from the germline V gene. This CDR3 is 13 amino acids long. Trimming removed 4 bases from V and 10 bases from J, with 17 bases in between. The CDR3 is CSVGSLASLEQFF. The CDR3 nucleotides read TGCAGCGTTGGTAGTTTAGCCAGCCTCGAGCAGTTCTTC.

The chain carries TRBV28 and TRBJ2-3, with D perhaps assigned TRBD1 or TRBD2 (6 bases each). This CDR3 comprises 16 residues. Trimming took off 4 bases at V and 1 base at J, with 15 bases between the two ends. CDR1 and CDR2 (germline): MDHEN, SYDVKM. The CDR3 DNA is TGTGCCAGCAGTTCCCCGGGGGCAGGGGGCACAGATACGCAGTATTTT. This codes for CASSSPGAGGTDTQYF.

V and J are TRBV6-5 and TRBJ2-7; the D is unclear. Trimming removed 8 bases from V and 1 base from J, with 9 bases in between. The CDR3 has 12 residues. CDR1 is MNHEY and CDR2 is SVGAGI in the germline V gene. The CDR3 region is CASVGNSYEQYF. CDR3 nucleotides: TGTGCCAGCGTAGGGAATTCCTACGAGCAGTACTTC.

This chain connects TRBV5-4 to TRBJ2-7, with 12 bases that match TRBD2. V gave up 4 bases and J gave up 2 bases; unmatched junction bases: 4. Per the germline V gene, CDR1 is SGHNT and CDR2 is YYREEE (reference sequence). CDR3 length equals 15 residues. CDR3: CASSNSSGRAYEQYF. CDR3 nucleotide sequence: TGTGCCAGCAGCAATTCTAGCGGGAGGGCCTACGAGCAGTACTTC.

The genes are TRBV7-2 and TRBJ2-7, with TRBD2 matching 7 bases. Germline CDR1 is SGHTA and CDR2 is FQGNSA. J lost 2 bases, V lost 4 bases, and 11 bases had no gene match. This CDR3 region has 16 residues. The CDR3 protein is CASSSRTRLLAYEQYF. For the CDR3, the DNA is TGTGCCAGCAGCTCTCGGACTAGACTCCTCGCCTACGAGCAGTACTTC.

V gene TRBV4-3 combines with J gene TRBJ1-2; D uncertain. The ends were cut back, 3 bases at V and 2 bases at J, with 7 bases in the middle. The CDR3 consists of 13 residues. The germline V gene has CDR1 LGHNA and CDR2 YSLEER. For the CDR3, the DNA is TGCGCCAGCAGCCATGACGGAAACTATGGCTACACCTTC. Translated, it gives CASSHDGNYGYTF.

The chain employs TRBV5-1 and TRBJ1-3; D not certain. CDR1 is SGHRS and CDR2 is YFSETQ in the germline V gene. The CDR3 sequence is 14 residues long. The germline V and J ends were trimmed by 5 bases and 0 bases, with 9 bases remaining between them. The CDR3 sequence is CASSISSSGNTIYF. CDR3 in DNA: TGCGCCAGCAGTATATCCAGCTCTGGAAACACCATATATTTT.

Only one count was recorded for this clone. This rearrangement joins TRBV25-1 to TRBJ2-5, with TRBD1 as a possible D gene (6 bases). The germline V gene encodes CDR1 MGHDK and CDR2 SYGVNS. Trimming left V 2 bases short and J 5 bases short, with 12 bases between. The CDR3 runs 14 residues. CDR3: CASSEPGAVETQYF. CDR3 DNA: TGTGCCAGCAGTGAACCAGGGGCTGTGGAGACCCAGTACTTC.

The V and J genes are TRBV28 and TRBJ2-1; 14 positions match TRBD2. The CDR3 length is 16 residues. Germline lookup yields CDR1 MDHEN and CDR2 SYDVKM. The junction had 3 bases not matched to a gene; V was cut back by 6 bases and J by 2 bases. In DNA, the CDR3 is TGTGCCAGCAGCCCGGGACTAGCGGGAGCCTACAATGAGCAGTTCTTC. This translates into CASSPGLAGAYNEQFF. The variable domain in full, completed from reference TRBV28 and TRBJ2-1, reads DVKVTQSSRYLVKRTGEKVFLECVQDMDHENMFWYRQDPGLGLRLIYFSYDVKMKEKGDIPEGYSVSREKKERFSLILESASTNQTSMYLCASSPGLAGAYNEQFFGPGTRLTVL.

Here the CDR3 DNA reads TGTGCCAGCAGTTATCAGGGAGATCAGCCCCAGCATTTT. This gives the protein CASSYQGDQPQHF. The chain carries TRBV6-6 and TRBJ1-5; maybe TRBD1 (5 bases). This CDR3 region has 13 residues. CDR1 and CDR2 from the germline V gene are MNHNY and SVGAGI (reference sequence). V lost 3 bases to trimming and J lost 5 bases, with 8 bases between them.

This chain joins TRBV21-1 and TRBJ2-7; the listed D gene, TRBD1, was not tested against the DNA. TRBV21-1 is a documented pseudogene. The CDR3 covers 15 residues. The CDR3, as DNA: TGTGCCAGCAGCAAATACGCAGGGGAATCCTACGAGCAGTACTTC. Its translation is CASSKYAGESYEQYF.

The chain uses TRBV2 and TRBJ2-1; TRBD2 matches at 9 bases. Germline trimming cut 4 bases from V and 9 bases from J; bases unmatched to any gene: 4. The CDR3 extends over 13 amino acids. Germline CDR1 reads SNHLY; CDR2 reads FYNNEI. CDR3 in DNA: TGTGCCAGCAGTGGGGAGCGGGAGGCTGAGCAGTTCTTC. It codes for CASSGEREAEQFF.

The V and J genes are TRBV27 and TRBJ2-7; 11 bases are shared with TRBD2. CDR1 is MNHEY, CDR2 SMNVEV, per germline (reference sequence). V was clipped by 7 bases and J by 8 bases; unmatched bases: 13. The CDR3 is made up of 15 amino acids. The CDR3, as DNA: TGTGCCAGCAAGTCCGTAGTAGCGGGAGGGGGCCAGCAGTACTTC. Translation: CASKSVVAGGGQQYF.

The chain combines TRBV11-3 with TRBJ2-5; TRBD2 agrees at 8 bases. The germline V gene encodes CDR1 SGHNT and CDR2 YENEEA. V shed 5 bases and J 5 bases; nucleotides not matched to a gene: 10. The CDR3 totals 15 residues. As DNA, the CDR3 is TGTGCCAGCAGCGCGGGAGCGGGAGTACGGGAGACCCAGTACTTC. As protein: CASSAGAGVRETQYF.

CDR3 in amino acids: CASSSTGLAGPTYSTDTQYF. For the CDR3, the DNA is TGTGCCAGCAGTTCCACCGGACTAGCGGGGCCGACCTATAGCACAGATACGCAGTATTTT. The J gene is TRBJ2-3, the V gene TRBV28; 12 bases align to TRBD2. Looked up from germline, CDR1 is MDHEN and CDR2 is SYDVKM. This CDR3 has 20 amino acids. Trimming removed 4 bases from V and 0 bases from J; junction bases left unmatched: 14.

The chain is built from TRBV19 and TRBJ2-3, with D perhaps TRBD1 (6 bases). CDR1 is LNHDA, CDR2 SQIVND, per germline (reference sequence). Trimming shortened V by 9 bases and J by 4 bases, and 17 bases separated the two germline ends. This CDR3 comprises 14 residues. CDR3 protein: CASRGRGGPDTQYF. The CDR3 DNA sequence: TGTGCCAGCAGAGGGCGAGGGGGACCAGATACGCAGTATTTT.

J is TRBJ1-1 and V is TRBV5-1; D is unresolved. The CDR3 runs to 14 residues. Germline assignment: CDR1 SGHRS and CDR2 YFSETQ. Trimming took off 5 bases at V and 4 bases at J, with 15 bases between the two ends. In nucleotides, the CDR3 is TGCGCCAGCAGGGGGAGCGGGGATTCCACTGAAGCTTTCTTT. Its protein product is CASRGSGDSTEAFF. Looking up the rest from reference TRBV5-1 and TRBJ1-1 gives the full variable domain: KAGVTQTPRYLIKTRGQQVTLSCSPISGHRSVSWYQQTPGQGLQFLFEYFSETQRNKGNFPGRFSGRQFSNSRSEMNVSTLELGDSALYLCASRGSGDSTEAFFGQGTRLTVV.